This record looks at one TCR beta chain sequence and its context. Its target is unknown. The donors were in the roughly 130-subject validation cohort; that cohort was separate from the roughly 730-subject first cohort. The data were obtained in a study of cytomegalovirus exposure and HLA in healthy donors. General study findings and limits: A classifier reportedly called cytomegalovirus status with high sensitivity and specificity.

Profiling relied on immunoSEQ multiplex PCR, and the TCRdb table lists in-frame clones only, not all of them. The sample records approximately 220,000 clones, 85% to 90% being singletons. The TCR sequence derives from a man between 18 and 35 years old in good health and CMV-seronegative. Sequencing used PBMCs.

As DNA, the CDR3 is TGTGCCAGCAGTTTGACATCTGGGGCCAACGTCCTGACTTTC. Its protein is CASSLTSGANVLTF. The chain recombines TRBV28 with TRBJ2-6; D gene unclear. V lost 3 bases, J lost 1 base, and 4 bases lay in between. The CDR3 is 14 residues long. Germline assignment: CDR1 MDHEN and CDR2 SYDVKM. The whole variable domain, remainder taken from reference TRBV28 and TRBJ2-6, is DVKVTQSSRYLVKRTGEKVFLECVQDMDHENMFWYRQDPGLGLRLIYFSYDVKMKEKGDIPEGYSVSREKKERFSLILESASTNQTSMYLCASSLTSGANVLTFGAGSRLTVL.